This note documents a single TCR beta chain sequence. Antigen: not known. The record originates from a study of regulatory and conventional T cells in RAG deficiency. General study findings and limits: Omenn syndrome and CID/AS patients had around 100-fold fewer unique Treg TCR beta sequences, versus about 10-fold elsewhere. Omenn patients showed >85% Treg-Tconv overlap and shorter CDR3 lengths. Shannon entropy was markedly lower and Simpson indices higher in RAG-deficient patients than control T-cell subsets.

This CDR3 contains 13 residues. Germline CDR1 is MNHEY and CDR2 is SVGAGI. V was clipped by 6 bases and J by 4 bases, with 9 bases between them. The table came from immunoSEQ multiplex PCR; TCRdb's copy has only in-frame clones and leaves some out. Of under 30,000 clones listed, about 93% are singletons. The sorted regulatory T cells were CD4+, CD25-high and CD127-low, with genomic DNA sequenced. The data also belong to a second study, concerning regulatory T cells. From that study: The primer mix had 52 TRBV and 13 TRBJ primers.

Sequenced: Tregs sorted from blood. The J gene is TRBJ2-2, the V gene TRBV6-5; D uncertain. This TCR was sampled from a human donor in good health. The CDR3 loop is CASSPTFTGELFF. The DNA of the CDR3 is TGTGCCAGCAGCCCCACATTCACCGGGGAGCTGTTTTTT.